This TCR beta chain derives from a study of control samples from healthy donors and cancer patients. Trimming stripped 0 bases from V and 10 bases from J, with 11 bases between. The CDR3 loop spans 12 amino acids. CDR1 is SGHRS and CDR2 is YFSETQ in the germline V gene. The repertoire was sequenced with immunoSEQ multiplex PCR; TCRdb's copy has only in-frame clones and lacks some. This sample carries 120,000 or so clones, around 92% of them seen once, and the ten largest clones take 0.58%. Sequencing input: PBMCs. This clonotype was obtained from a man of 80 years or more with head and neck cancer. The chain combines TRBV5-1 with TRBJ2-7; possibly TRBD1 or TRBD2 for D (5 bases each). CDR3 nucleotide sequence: TGCGCCAGCAGCTTGGGTGGGACGGGACAGTACTTC. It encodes CASSLGGTGQYF.